What follows describes a single T cell receptor (beta chain). No antigen is known for it. The entry originates in a study of blood T cells in healthy people across ages. Study-wide points: CMV infection status of these donors was not known.

The use of a sample-barcoded 5' primer and a J-beta primer mix characterized a second PCR of about 7 to 12 cycles. One entry per CDR3 protein results from TCRdb running MiXCR on the 5' RACE reads. Here the sample spans over 600,000 distinct CDR3 sequences, around 38% being singletons. Each of the donors had approximately 10 milliliters of peripheral blood drawn into EDTA-treated Vacutainer tubes. This CDR3 is built from 15 residues. CDR1 is LGHDT and CDR2 is YNNKEL in the germline V gene (reference sequence). Trimming removed 0 bases from V and 7 bases from J, with 15 bases in between. Sequenced input: blood. This clonotype was sampled from a man older than 75 in good health. This chain joins TRBV3-1 and TRBJ2-5, with D perhaps matching TRBD2 (7 bases). The CDR3: CASSQDARGGGTQYF. CDR3 bases: TGTGCCAGCAGCCAAGATGCCCGGGGAGGGGGGACCCAGTACTTC.